The 23 T cell receptor beta chains reported below all come from one sample, sequenced in a study of CD8+ T cells in alopecia areata. RNA was extracted and reverse transcribed into cDNA as the sequencing template. Clones were read by immunoSEQ multiplex PCR, and TCRdb kept only the in-frame ones, dropping some. In the table there are approximately 57,000 clones, around 96% of which are singletons. The sample here was CD8+ T cells sorted from blood, taken at week 0. These receptors all come from a human donor with alopecia areata.

J is TRBJ1-1 and V is TRBV6-5, with 8 bases that match TRBD1. Germline V gene lookup returns CDR1 MNHEY and CDR2 SVGAGI. The trim removed 7 bases at V and 5 bases at J, leaving 12 bases unmatched. The CDR3 is 15 residues long. The CDR3 protein is CASTKTQGALTEAFF. CDR3 coding DNA: TGTGCCAGCACCAAAACTCAGGGGGCATTAACTGAAGCTTTCTTT.

V is TRBV7-2 and J is TRBJ2-3; TRBD2 agrees at 11 bases. In germline, CDR1 is SGHTA, CDR2 FQGNSA. The V gene end was trimmed by 0 bases and the J gene end by 8 bases; junction bases not matched to a gene: 7. The CDR3 extends over 16 amino acids. CDR3 loop: CASSLASGGARGTQYF. The CDR3 nucleotides read TGTGCCAGCAGCTTAGCTAGCGGGGGGGCCCGGGGTACGCAGTATTTT.

This clone showed up just once. The J gene is TRBJ2-3, the V gene TRBV7-9; D is undetermined. Germline loops: CDR1 SEHNR, CDR2 FQNEAQ (reference sequence). V was pared by 5 bases and J by 5 bases, with 11 bases between. This CDR3 is 13 amino acids long. CDR3 sequence: CASSPTLLDTQYF. The CDR3 DNA sequence: TGTGCCAGCAGCCCCACCCTCCTAGATACGCAGTATTTT.

V is TRBV5-1 and J is TRBJ2-7; possibly TRBD2 for D (6 bases). The CDR3 runs to 14 residues. V lost 2 bases, J lost 0 bases, and 9 bases lay in between. Germline V CDR1 and CDR2: SGHRS, YFSETQ. This chain's CDR3 is CASSFDGSSYEQYF. The CDR3 DNA is TGCGCCAGCAGCTTTGACGGGAGCTCCTACGAGCAGTACTTC.

The rearrangement uses TRBV7-6 and TRBJ2-3, with 12 bases identical to TRBD1. Germline assignment: CDR1 SGHVS and CDR2 FNYEAQ. CDR3 length equals 16 residues. The J segment lost 4 bases and the V segment lost 3 bases, leaving 5 bases of the junction unmatched. The CDR3 nucleotides are TGTGCCAGCAGCTTCCCCGGGACAGGGGGCGCAGATACGCAGTATTTT. This encodes CASSFPGTGGADTQYF.

The CDR3 sequence is CASSHLNTEAFF. The CDR3, as DNA: TGCGCCAGCAGCCATTTGAACACTGAAGCTTTCTTT. The J gene is TRBJ1-1, the V gene TRBV4-1; D unclear. CDR3 length: 12 amino acids. V was cut by 3 bases and J by 0 bases, with 2 bases left in between. From germline, CDR1 is MGHRA and CDR2 YSYEKL.

The chain carries TRBV4-2 and TRBJ2-7; 10 positions match TRBD2. Germline V lookup: CDR1 LGHNA, CDR2 YNFKEQ. J was trimmed by 2 bases and V by 4 bases; bases with no gene match: 8. The CDR3 consists of 16 residues. CDR3 amino acids: CASSLEGAGGTYEQYF. CDR3 nucleotide sequence: TGTGCCAGCAGCCTGGAGGGAGCGGGGGGGACCTACGAGCAGTACTTC.

V usage is TRBV7-8 and J usage is TRBJ2-7; D gene unclear. The CDR3 totals 11 residues. Trimming shortened V by 2 bases and J by 5 bases, and 4 bases separated the two germline ends. The germline gives CDR1 SGHVS, CDR2 FQNEAQ. CDR3 coding DNA: TGTGCCAGCAGCTTAAGTAACGAGCAGTACTTC. Translating gives CASSLSNEQYF.

The chain employs TRBV7-9 and TRBJ2-5; 8 bases map to TRBD2. V lost 2 bases to trimming and J lost 3 bases; unmatched junction nucleotides: 5. Germline CDR1 and CDR2: SEHNR and FQNEAQ (reference sequence). This CDR3 has 15 residues. The CDR3 region is CASSLLGTSKETQYF. The CDR3 DNA reads as TGTGCCAGCAGCTTATTGGGGACTAGTAAAGAGACCCAGTACTTC.

This chain connects TRBV5-6 to TRBJ2-3; unclear D gene. Germline CDR1 SGHDT, CDR2 YYEEEE. Trimming stripped 4 bases from V and 6 bases from J, with 3 bases between. This CDR3 spans 10 amino acids. This CDR3 is CASSGDTQYF. The CDR3 DNA sequence: TGTGCCAGCAGCGGGGATACGCAGTATTTT. Combining the CDR3 with reference TRBV5-6 and TRBJ2-3 gives the whole variable domain DAGVTQSPTHLIKTRGQQVTLRCSPKSGHDTVSWYQQALGQGPQFIFQYYEEEERQRGNFPDRFSGHQFPNYSSELNVNALLLGDSALYLCASSGDTQYFGPGTRLTVL.

This clone was observed once. The chain links TRBV2 to TRBJ2-3; the D gene is possibly TRBD2 (6 bases). Trimming stripped 7 bases from V and 0 bases from J, with 14 bases between. The CDR3 totals 15 residues. Looked up from germline, CDR1 is SNHLY and CDR2 is FYNNEI. CDR3 region: CASIGRTTSTDTQYF. DNA of the CDR3: TGTGCCAGCATAGGCCGGACTACTAGCACAGATACGCAGTATTTT.

The chain is built from TRBV30 and TRBJ2-5; the match to TRBD2 covers 14 bases. V lost 4 bases and J lost 5; bases outside the gene matches: 9. CDR1 is GTSNPN, CDR2 SVGIG, per germline (reference sequence). This CDR3 is built from 16 residues. CDR3 DNA: TGTGCCTGGATGCGACTAGCGGGGGGGATCGGGGAGACCCAGTACTTC. It yields the protein CAWMRLAGGIGETQYF. Full variable domain (remainder filled in from reference TRBV30 and TRBJ2-5): SQTIHQWPATLVQPVGSPLSLECTVEGTSNPNLYWYRQAAGRGLQLLFYSVGIGQISSEVPQNLSASRPQDRQFILSSKKLLLSDSGFYLCAWMRLAGGIGETQYFGPGTRLLVL.

This clone was detected only a few times. The chain uses TRBV14 and TRBJ1-2; a weak D match, TRBD1 (5 bases). V lost 1 base and J lost 2, with 11 bases in between. Germline CDR1 and CDR2: SGHDN and FVKESK. The CDR3 has 15 residues. The CDR3 reads CASSQGGTANYGYTF. The CDR3 region has the DNA TGTGCCAGCAGCCAAGGGGGGACGGCCAACTATGGCTACACCTTC. The whole variable domain, remainder taken from reference TRBV14 and TRBJ1-2, is EAGVTQFPSHSVIEKGQTVTLRCDPISGHDNLYWYRRVMGKEIKFLLHFVKESKQDESGMPNNRFLAERTGGTYSTLKVQPAELEDSGVYFCASSQGGTANYGYTFGSGTRLTVV.

The chain recombines TRBV7-6 with TRBJ1-1, with 7 bases identical to TRBD1. J gave up 0 bases and V 3 bases, and 7 bases lay outside the gene matches. CDR1 and CDR2 from the germline V gene are SGHVS and FNYEAQ. This CDR3 is built from 16 residues. CDR3 in DNA: TGTGCCAGCAGCTTGGAACAGGGGAGAATGAACACTGAAGCTTTCTTT. Protein sequence: CASSLEQGRMNTEAFF.

V usage is TRBV29-1 and J usage is TRBJ2-7; no definite D call. V gave up 7 bases and J gave up 4 bases, with 14 bases separating them. In germline, CDR1 is SQVTM, CDR2 ANQGSEA. CDR3 length: 12 amino acids. The CDR3 nucleotides are TGCAGCGCCGGGCCAGGAAATTACGAGCAGTACTTC. This encodes CSAGPGNYEQYF.

V is TRBV27 and J is TRBJ1-2, with 8 bases lining up with TRBD1. This CDR3 is 16 amino acids long. V lost 3 bases and J lost 13; bases outside the gene matches: 19. Germline V gives CDR1 MNHEY, CDR2 SMNVEV (reference sequence). In nucleotides, the CDR3 is TGTGCCAGCAGTTTTTTACCGGGACAGGTGGGGAAGGATCTCACCTTC. Residues: CASSFLPGQVGKDLTF.

The chain uses TRBV7-9 and TRBJ2-1; 9 bases line up with TRBD2. Germline trimming cut 7 bases from V and 4 bases from J; bases unmatched to any gene: 8. CDR3 length: 15 amino acids. Germline assignment: CDR1 SEHNR and CDR2 FQNEAQ (reference sequence). The CDR3 loop is CASNAGAGGYNEQFF. The CDR3 bases are TGTGCCAGCAACGCTGGAGCGGGGGGTTACAATGAGCAGTTCTTC.

Remarks on this clone: An end of the junction differs from the germline gene, which may be a read error. The rearrangement joins TRBV7-7 to TRBJ2-1; D is undetermined. There are 14 residues in the CDR3. Germline CDR1 SSHAT, CDR2 FNYEAQ (reference sequence). The CDR3 protein is CASSFKDSYNEQFF. The DNA for the CDR3 is TGTGCTAGCAGCTTCAAGGACTCCTACAATGAGCAGTTCTTC.

The V gene is TRBV4-2, the J gene TRBJ2-5, with D possibly being TRBD1 (5 bases). The J call may be faulty, since TRBJ2-7 better matches the DNA end. The CDR3 length is 16 residues. The germline V gene encodes CDR1 LGHNA and CDR2 YNFKEQ. CDR3 sequence (DNA): TGTGCCAGCAGCCAAGAAAGTCAGGGTAGCTCCTACGAGCAGTACTTC. Translating gives CASSQESQGSSYEQYF.

CDR3 residues: CASTHGNGRQGDTGELFF. The CDR3, as DNA: TGTGCCAGTACCCACGGGAACGGCCGTCAGGGAGATACCGGGGAGCTGTTTTTT. The chain is built from TRBV19 and TRBJ2-2; D may match TRBD1 or TRBD2 (5 bases each). The CDR3 sequence is 18 residues long. Trimming left V 7 bases short and J 5 bases short, with 26 bases between. Looked up from germline, CDR1 is LNHDA and CDR2 is SQIVND (reference sequence).

The chain has TRBV7-9 and TRBJ2-1, with 8 bases fitting TRBD1. CDR1 and CDR2 from the germline V gene are SEHNR and FQNEAQ (reference sequence). Unmatched junction bases numbered 15, after V lost 2 bases and J lost 3 bases. This CDR3 region has 19 residues. The CDR3 spells CASSLLGTGGSGVYNEQFF. The CDR3 DNA sequence: TGTGCCAGCAGCTTACTTGGGACAGGTGGTTCAGGGGTCTACAATGAGCAGTTCTTC.

This clone was detected only a few times. The chain is built from TRBV4-3 and TRBJ1-2; D is perhaps TRBD1 (5 bases). V gave up 0 bases and J gave up 4 bases, with 9 bases separating them. Germline V gives CDR1 LGHNA, CDR2 YSLEER. There are 14 residues in the CDR3. This CDR3 is CASSQDEGVYGYTF. In DNA, the CDR3 is TGCGCCAGCAGCCAAGATGAAGGGGTCTATGGCTACACCTTC.

The chain employs TRBV6-6 and TRBJ1-2; D not resolved. Germline V CDR1 and CDR2: MNHNY, SVGAGI (reference sequence). The CDR3 is made up of 15 amino acids. V lost 0 bases and J 2 bases, leaving 10 bases between the germline ends. DNA for the CDR3: TGTGCCAGCAGTTACTCGGTCCCCTCCAACTATGGCTACACCTTC. Its protein is CASSYSVPSNYGYTF.